The rows below give T cell receptor beta chains drawn from one sample of a study of blood T cell repertoires in COVID-19. Libraries were prepared by immunoSEQ multiplex PCR; TCRdb keeps only in-frame clonotypes and omits some of them. The sample comprises roughly 33,000 clones, 85% of which are singletons, and 14% rests with the top ten. The sample consisted of peripheral blood. These receptors were obtained from a human donor with acute or convalescent COVID-19. The donor label of this sample is uncertain. The CDR3 runs from the conserved cysteine through the conserved F or W. The D gene is left open where the match is weak. Size values are once, few and many counts, or a class for expanded clones, and some rows have none.

J gene,clone size,V gene,D gene,CDR3 protein,CDR3 DNA
TRBJ1-2,-,TRBV29-1,-,CSTMADSRGYTF,TGCAGCACCATGGCGGACTCTCGAGGCTACACCTTC
TRBJ2-2,-,TRBV7-2,TRBD2,CASSLARVGLAGGPTGELFF,TGTGCCAGCAGCTTAGCGAGGGTGGGGCTAGCGGGAGGGCCGACCGGGGAGCTGTTTTTT
TRBJ2-2,-,TRBV21-1,-,CASGRDRETGELFF,TGTGCCAGCGGTCGGGACAGGGAGACCGGGGAGCTGTTTTTT
TRBJ1-6,-,TRBV5-4,TRBD1,CASSPGQDSFYSYNSPLHF,TGTGCCAGCAGCCCCGGACAGGATTCCTTCTACTCCTATAATTCACCCCTCCACTTT
TRBJ2-1,-,TRBV6-1,-,CASSGGTRRGYNEQFF,TGTGCCAGCAGTGGAGGGACGCGGAGGGGCTACAATGAGCAGTTCTTC
TRBJ2-7,-,TRBV25-1,-,CASTGGAFSSYEQYF,TGTGCCAGCACTGGTGGAGCATTCAGCTCCTACGAGCAGTACTTC
TRBJ1-5,-,TRBV2,-,CASLDRMYSNQPQHF,TGTGCCAGCCTAGACAGGATGTATAGCAATCAGCCCCAGCATTTT
TRBJ1-2,once,TRBV9,-,CASSAEAARGYTF,TGTGCCAGCAGCGCAGAGGCAGCGAGGGGCTACACCTTC
TRBJ1-3,-,TRBV7-2,-,CASSLKAPLQGGSGNTIYF,TGTGCCAGCAGCTTAAAGGCCCCATTACAGGGTGGCTCTGGAAACACCATATATTTT
TRBJ2-3,-,TRBV13,-,CASSSQGGGVRGTDTQYF,TGTGCCAGCAGCTCCCAGGGGGGCGGGGTACGGGGCACAGATACGCAGTATTTT
TRBJ1-5,once,TRBV27,-,CASSLEGYSNQPQHF,TGTGCCAGCAGTTTAGAGGGTTATAGCAATCAGCCCCAGCATTTT
TRBJ1-5,few,TRBV19,TRBD1,CASYNTGGSNQPQHF,TGTGCCAGTTACAACACAGGGGGCAGCAATCAGCCCCAGCATTTT
TRBJ1-2,-,TRBV7-2,TRBD1,CASSAQPGQPKGNYGYTF,TGTGCCAGCAGCGCACAACCGGGACAGCCCAAGGGTAACTATGGCTACACCTTC
TRBJ1-5,-,TRBV27,TRBD1,CASSPGTVNQPQHF,TGTGCCAGCAGCCCCGGGACAGTTAATCAGCCCCAGCATTTT
TRBJ1-6,-,TRBV7-9,-,CASRHQGQNSPLHF,TGTGCCAGCAGGCACCAGGGACAAAATTCACCCCTCCACTTT
TRBJ1-2,-,TRBV7-3,-,CASSLSGGAGVNYGYTF,TGTGCCAGCAGCTTAAGTGGTGGCGCCGGGGTTAACTATGGCTACACCTTC
TRBJ1-2,-,TRBV9,TRBD1,CASSPDHGTGGYTF,TGTGCCAGCAGCCCAGATCATGGGACAGGAGGCTACACCTTC
TRBJ1-2,-,TRBV13,-,CASSPRGADGYTF,TGTGCCAGCAGCCCACGGGGGGCGGATGGCTACACCTTC
TRBJ1-6,-,TRBV7-3,TRBD1,CASSGTGSNSPLHF,TGTGCCAGCAGCGGGACAGGGTCAAATTCACCCCTCCACTTT
TRBJ2-3,-,TRBV2,-,CASSEEGEGTDTQYF,TGTGCCAGCAGTGAAGAGGGAGAAGGCACAGATACGCAGTATTTT
TRBJ1-3,-,TRBV7-9,TRBD1,CASSPRTGEYPRGGNTIYF,TGTGCCAGCAGCCCCAGGACAGGGGAGTACCCGCGAGGTGGAAACACCATATATTTT
TRBJ1-4,-,TRBV5-1,-,CASSSGTETNEKLFF,TGCGCCAGCAGCTCCGGTACAGAAACTAATGAAAAACTGTTTTTT
TRBJ2-1,-,TRBV7-3,TRBD2,CASSSSSGGAQFF,TGTGCCAGCAGTTCATCTAGCGGGGGGGCGCAGTTCTTC
TRBJ1-5,-,TRBV6-2/TRBV6-3,TRBD1,CASSGQGFWQPQHF,TGTGCCAGCAGTGGACAGGGGTTCTGGCAGCCCCAGCATTTT
TRBJ2-3,few,TRBV10-3,TRBD2,CAITERETLPYTQYF,TGTGCCATTACTGAGCGGGAGACCCTCCCTTATACGCAGTATTTT
TRBJ2-3,-,TRBV7-2,-,CASSFGSAVADTQYF,TGTGCCAGCAGCTTCGGGAGCGCGGTGGCAGATACGCAGTATTTT
TRBJ2-7,-,TRBV11-1,-,CASSLSHGSYEQYF,TGTGCCAGCAGCCTATCTCACGGTTCCTACGAGCAGTACTTC
TRBJ2-7,-,TRBV3-1/TRBV3-2,-,CASSRDLSSYEQYF,TGTGCCAGCAGCCGAGACCTTAGCTCCTACGAGCAGTACTTC
TRBJ1-4,-,TRBV19,-,CASSIVTDEKLFF,TGTGCCAGTAGTATCGTTACTGATGAAAAACTGTTTTTT
TRBJ1-1,-,TRBV7-2,-,CASSKRQTSEAFF,TGTGCCAGCAGCAAGAGACAGACGAGTGAAGCTTTCTTT